These T cell receptor beta chains were read from a single sample in a study of blood T cell repertoires in COVID-19. This table comes from immunoSEQ multiplex PCR, and its TCRdb copy is limited to in-frame clones, with some not included. The repertoire holds fewer than 250,000 clones, with about 87% as singletons. Sequencing input: peripheral blood. All receptors derive from a man aged 65-85 years with acute or convalescent COVID-19. The CDR3 runs from the conserved cysteine through the conserved F or W. D genes are given only for firm matches. Expanded clones are given a class, and other clones once, few, many or no size at all.

D gene	J gene	clone size	V gene	CDR3 protein	CDR3 DNA
.	TRBJ1-5	.	TRBV7-9	CASGGTYSNQPQHF	TGTGCATCAGGTGGGACATATAGCAATCAGCCCCAGCATTTT
TRBD2	TRBJ2-2	.	TRBV18	CASSPRLAGGAGELFF	TGTGCCAGCTCACCCCGACTAGCGGGAGGCGCCGGGGAGCTGTTTTTT
TRBD2	TRBJ2-2	.	TRBV5-1	CASSVASGVNTGELFF	TGCGCCAGCAGCGTAGCTAGCGGAGTGAACACCGGGGAGCTGTTTTTT
TRBD1	TRBJ1-5	few	TRBV3-1/TRBV3-2	CASSPSTGASNQPQHF	TGTGCCAGCAGCCCCTCGACAGGGGCCAGCAATCAGCCCCAGCATTTT
TRBD1	TRBJ1-2	.	TRBV10-3	CAITQDRGNYGYTF	TGTGCCATCACCCAGGACAGGGGGAACTATGGCTACACCTTC
.	TRBJ2-1	.	TRBV7-9	CASGPEALQFF	TGTGCCAGCGGCCCGGAAGCGCTACAGTTCTTC
TRBD2	TRBJ2-7	.	TRBV28	CASSLGGGGSSYEQYF	TGTGCCAGCAGTTTAGGTGGCGGGGGGAGCTCCTACGAGCAGTACTTC
.	TRBJ2-5	.	TRBV9	CASSVGGSEETQYF	TGTGCCAGCAGCGTGGGGGGTAGCGAAGAGACCCAGTACTTC
.	TRBJ1-1	.	TRBV5-1	CASSLVRGLGAFF	TGCGCCAGCAGCTTGGTTAGGGGCCTGGGAGCTTTCTTT
TRBD2	TRBJ2-2	.	TRBV2	CASTATSGSDTGELFF	TGTGCCAGCACCGCAACTAGCGGGAGTGACACCGGGGAGCTGTTTTTT
.	TRBJ2-1	.	TRBV7-2	CASSADRSSYNEQFF	TGTGCCAGCAGCGCCGACAGGAGCTCCTACAATGAGCAGTTCTTC
.	TRBJ1-1	.	TRBV29-1	CSASQTVGASNTEAFF	TGCAGCGCTTCCCAGACAGTAGGGGCTTCGAACACTGAAGCTTTCTTT
TRBD1	TRBJ1-1	.	TRBV29-1	CSADRGHTEAFF	TGCAGTGCCGACAGGGGGCACACTGAAGCTTTCTTT
TRBD1	TRBJ2-5	.	TRBV7-6	CASSSFRDRGRETQYF	TGTGCCAGCAGCTCCTTTCGGGACAGGGGGCGAGAGACCCAGTACTTC
.	TRBJ1-6	few	TRBV6-1	CASTEGSRGTPLHF	TGTGCCAGCACTGAAGGCAGTCGGGGGACACCCCTCCACTTT
TRBD1	TRBJ1-5	.	TRBV24-1	CATSDGQAAGNQPQHF	TGTGCCACCAGTGACGGACAGGCCGCAGGCAATCAGCCCCAGCATTTT
.	TRBJ1-3	.	TRBV7-9	CASSLESSIGNTIYF	TGTGCCAGCAGCTTAGAGTCTAGTATTGGAAACACCATATATTTT
.	TRBJ2-1	.	TRBV2	CASSDKGLAGNEQFF	TGTGCCAGCAGTGATAAGGGGCTGGCCGGAAATGAGCAGTTCTTC
.	TRBJ2-7	.	TRBV27	CASSPGSSYEQYF	TGTGCCAGCAGTCCCGGGTCCTCCTACGAGCAGTACTTC
TRBD2	TRBJ2-1	.	TRBV7-2	CASSWTSGTDLYNEQFF	TGTGCCAGCAGCTGGACTAGCGGGACAGACCTCTACAATGAGCAGTTCTTC
.	TRBJ1-1	.	TRBV29-1	CSVDRGVTEAFF	TGCAGCGTTGACAGGGGAGTCACTGAAGCTTTCTTT
.	TRBJ2-6	.	TRBV5-4	CASSPQGSGANVLTF	TGTGCCAGCAGCCCACAGGGCTCGGGGGCCAACGTCCTGACTTTC
TRBD1	TRBJ1-1	.	TRBV11-2	CASSLGGTGVSTEAFF	TGTGCCAGCAGTCTAGGGGGGACAGGGGTTAGCACTGAAGCTTTCTTT
TRBD1	TRBJ1-5	.	TRBV4-1	CASSQDRGRQPQHF	TGCGCCAGCAGTCAAGACAGGGGGCGTCAGCCCCAGCATTTT
.	TRBJ1-4	.	TRBV5-8	CASSFEGLVSEKLFF	TGTGCCAGCAGCTTTGAGGGTTTAGTGAGCGAAAAACTGTTTTTT
TRBD1	TRBJ1-3	.	TRBV25-1	CASSDLQGTAGNTIYF	TGTGCCAGCAGTGATCTACAGGGGACCGCTGGAAACACCATATATTTT
.	TRBJ1-5	.	TRBV6-5	CASTINRVHQPQHF	TGTGCCAGCACTATAAACAGGGTGCATCAGCCCCAGCATTTT
.	TRBJ2-7	.	TRBV27	CASSNTPRGEQYF	TGTGCCAGCAGTAACACCCCTAGGGGCGAGCAGTACTTC
.	TRBJ2-7	.	TRBV10-3	CAISEPAGAGEQYF	TGTGCCATCAGTGAGCCCGCAGGGGCCGGCGAGCAGTACTTC
.	TRBJ1-1	few	TRBV24-1	CATSDPGLTEAFF	TGTGCCACCAGTGACCCCGGACTCACTGAAGCTTTCTTT
.	TRBJ2-7	.	TRBV7-9	CASSLDSSSYEQYF	TGTGCCAGCAGTTTGGACTCGAGCTCCTACGAGCAGTACTTC
TRBD2	TRBJ2-7	.	TRBV18	CASSPVSGGSYEQYF	TGTGCCAGCTCACCAGTAAGCGGGGGATCCTACGAGCAGTACTTC
.	TRBJ1-2	.	TRBV6-5	CASSYWRGRGRGYTF	TGTGCCAGCAGTTACTGGCGGGGGCGAGGACGTGGCTACACCTTC
TRBD2	TRBJ2-3	.	TRBV27	CASRMILTSGSPHADTQYF	TGTGCCAGCAGAATGATATTGACTAGCGGGAGCCCCCACGCAGATACGCAGTATTTT
.	TRBJ2-7	once	TRBV5-1	CASSLPSSYEQYF	TGCGCCAGCAGCTTACCTAGCTCCTACGAGCAGTACTTC